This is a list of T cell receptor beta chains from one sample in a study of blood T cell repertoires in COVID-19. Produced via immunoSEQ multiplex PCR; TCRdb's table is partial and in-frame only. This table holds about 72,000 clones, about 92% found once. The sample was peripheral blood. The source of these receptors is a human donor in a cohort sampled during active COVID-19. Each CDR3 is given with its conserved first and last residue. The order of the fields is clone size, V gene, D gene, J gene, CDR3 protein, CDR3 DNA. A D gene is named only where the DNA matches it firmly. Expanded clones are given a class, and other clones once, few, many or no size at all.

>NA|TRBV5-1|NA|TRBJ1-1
CASSLEGQNTEAFF
TGCGCCAGCAGCTTGGAGGGGCAGAACACTGAAGCTTTCTTT
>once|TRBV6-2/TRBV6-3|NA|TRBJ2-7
CASSYTGSPYEQYF
TGTGCCAGCAGTTACACCGGGAGCCCCTACGAGCAGTACTTC
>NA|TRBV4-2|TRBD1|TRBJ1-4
CASSPGLMGQGIATNEKLFF
TGTGCCAGCAGCCCGGGGCTGATGGGACAGGGGATTGCAACTAATGAAAAACTGTTTTTT
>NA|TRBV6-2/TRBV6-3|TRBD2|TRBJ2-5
CASRYTTSRETQYF
TGTGCCAGCAGGTACACGACTAGCCGGGAGACCCAGTACTTC
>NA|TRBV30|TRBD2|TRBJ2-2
CAWSVYGRAAGELFF
TGTGCCTGGAGTGTTTACGGGAGGGCCGCCGGGGAGCTGTTTTTT
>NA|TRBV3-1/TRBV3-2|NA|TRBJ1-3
CASIGGGGSRGNTIYF
TGTGCCAGCATCGGGGGAGGAGGGTCCCGAGGAAACACCATATATTTT
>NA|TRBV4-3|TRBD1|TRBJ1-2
CASSLNTGGGYTF
TGCGCCAGCAGCCTAAACACAGGGGGTGGCTACACCTTC
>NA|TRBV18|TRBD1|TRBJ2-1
CASSTRQGGNEQFF
TGTGCCAGCTCAACCCGACAGGGTGGTAATGAGCAGTTCTTC
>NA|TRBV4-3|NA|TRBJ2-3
CASNVGWGLADTQYF
TGCGCCAGCAATGTTGGCTGGGGCCTTGCAGATACGCAGTATTTT
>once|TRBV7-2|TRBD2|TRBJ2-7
CASSLALAGRWQYF
TGTGCCAGCAGCTTAGCACTAGCGGGAAGGTGGCAGTACTTC
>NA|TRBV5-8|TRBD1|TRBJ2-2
CARDKGTGTGELFF
TGTGCCAGGGACAAAGGGACAGGGACCGGGGAGCTGTTTTTT
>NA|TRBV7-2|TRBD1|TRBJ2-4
CASSLVPDRANIQYF
TGTGCCAGCAGCTTAGTACCGGACAGGGCGAACATTCAGTACTTC
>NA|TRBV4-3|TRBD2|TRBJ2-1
CASSQERAGVHNEQFF
TGCGCCAGCAGCCAAGAAAGAGCGGGAGTCCACAATGAGCAGTTCTTC
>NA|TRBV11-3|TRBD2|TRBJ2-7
CASSLRKTSGRPYEQYF
TGTGCCAGCAGCTTACGAAAGACTAGCGGGAGACCCTACGAGCAGTACTTC
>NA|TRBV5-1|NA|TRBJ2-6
CASSSSGTGANVLTF
TGCGCCAGCAGCTCATCGGGAACTGGGGCCAACGTCCTGACTTTC
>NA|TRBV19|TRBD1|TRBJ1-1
CASSRQGLGTEAFF
TGTGCCAGTAGTAGACAGGGCCTCGGGACTGAAGCTTTCTTT
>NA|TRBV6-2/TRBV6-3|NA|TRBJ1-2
CASSQTGFYGYTF
TGTGCCAGCAGCCAGACAGGATTCTATGGCTACACCTTC
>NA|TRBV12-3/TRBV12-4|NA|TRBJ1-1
CASSLVSEAFF
TGTGCCAGCAGTTTAGTCTCTGAAGCTTTCTTT
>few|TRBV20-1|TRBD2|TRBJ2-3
CSASIMPAGGRVTQYF
TGCAGTGCTAGTATAATGCCAGCGGGGGGAAGAGTTACGCAGTATTTT
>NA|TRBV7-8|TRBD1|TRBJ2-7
CASSLFFWDRDYEQYF
TGTGCCAGCAGCTTATTCTTTTGGGACAGGGACTACGAGCAGTACTTC
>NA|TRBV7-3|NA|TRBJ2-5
CASSLLGQPRAETQYF
TGTGCCAGCAGCTTATTGGGACAACCGAGGGCGGAGACCCAGTACTTC
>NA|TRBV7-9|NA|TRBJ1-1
CASSPPGENTEAFF
TGTGCCAGCAGCCCTCCCGGGGAGAACACTGAAGCTTTCTTT
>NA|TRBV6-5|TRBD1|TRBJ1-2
CASSPTGPYGYTF
TGTGCCAGCAGTCCGACAGGGCCATATGGCTACACCTTC
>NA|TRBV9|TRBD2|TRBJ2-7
CASSVGTRNYEQYF
TGTGCCAGCAGCGTAGGGACTAGGAACTACGAGCAGTACTTC
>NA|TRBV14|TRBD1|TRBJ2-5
CASSQTQDRGYF
TGTGCCAGCAGCCAGACTCAGGACAGGGGCTACTTC
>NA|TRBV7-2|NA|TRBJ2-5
CASSLAGGWQETQYF
TGTGCCAGCAGCTTGGCAGGGGGGTGGCAAGAGACCCAGTACTTC
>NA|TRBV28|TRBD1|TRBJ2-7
CASTGTGNAYEQYF
TGTGCCAGCACCGGGACAGGGAACGCCTACGAGCAGTACTTC
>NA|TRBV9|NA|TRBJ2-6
CASSEPGHFSGANVLTF
TGTGCCAGCAGCGAGCCGGGACACTTCTCTGGGGCCAACGTCCTGACTTTC
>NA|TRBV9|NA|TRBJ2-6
CASSAVVANVLTF
TGTGCCAGCAGCGCGGTGGTGGCCAACGTCCTGACTTTC
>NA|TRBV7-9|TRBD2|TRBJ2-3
CASSQTSGATDTQYF
TGTGCCAGCAGCCAGACTAGCGGGGCCACAGATACGCAGTATTTT
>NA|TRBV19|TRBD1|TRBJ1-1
CASRDRDRNTEAFF
TGTGCCAGTAGAGACCGGGACAGAAACACTGAAGCTTTCTTT
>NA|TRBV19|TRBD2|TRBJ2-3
CASSPSGSADTQYF
TGTGCCAGTAGTCCGAGCGGGAGCGCAGATACGCAGTATTTT
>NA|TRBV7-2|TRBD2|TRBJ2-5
CASSSLAAAQETQYF
TGTGCCAGCAGCTCGCTAGCGGCGGCCCAAGAGACCCAGTACTTC
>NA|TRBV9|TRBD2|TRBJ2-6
CASSLTSGRTTGANVLTF
TGTGCCAGCAGTTTGACTAGCGGGAGAACTACTGGGGCCAACGTCCTGACTTTC
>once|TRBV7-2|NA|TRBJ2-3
CASSSEGGDTDTQYF
TGTGCCAGCAGCTCCGAAGGCGGGGACACAGATACGCAGTATTTT
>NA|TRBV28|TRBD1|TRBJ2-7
CASSLGQTPEQYF
TGTGCCAGCAGTTTGGGACAGACTCCCGAGCAGTACTTC
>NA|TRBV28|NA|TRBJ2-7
CASMILGESSYEQYF
TGTGCCAGCATGATCTTAGGGGAAAGCTCCTACGAGCAGTACTTC
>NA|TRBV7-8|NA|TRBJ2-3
CASSVGRTDTQYF
TGTGCCAGCAGCGTAGGGAGGACAGATACGCAGTATTTT
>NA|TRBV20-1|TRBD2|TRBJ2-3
CSASARLAGGTDTQYF
TGCAGTGCTAGTGCCAGACTAGCGGGAGGCACAGATACGCAGTATTTT
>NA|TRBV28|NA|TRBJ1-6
CASTRDSHHYNSPLHF
TGTGCCAGCACCCGAGACAGCCACCACTATAATTCACCCCTCCACTTT
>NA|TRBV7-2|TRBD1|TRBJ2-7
CASSLEGGWYEQYF
TGTGCCAGCAGCTTAGAAGGGGGCTGGTACGAGCAGTACTTC
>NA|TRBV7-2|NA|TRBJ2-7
CASSLGSGEQYF
TGTGCCAGCAGCTTAGGGTCGGGGGAGCAGTACTTC
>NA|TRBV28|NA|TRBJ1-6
CASRPRNNSPLHF
TGTGCCAGCAGACCCAGGAATAATTCACCCCTCCACTTT
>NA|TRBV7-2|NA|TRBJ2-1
CASSSGGYSYNEQFF
TGTGCCAGCAGCTCGGGCGGGTACTCCTACAATGAGCAGTTCTTC
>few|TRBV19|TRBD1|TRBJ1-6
CASSIRRTDTGANSPLHF
TGTGCCAGTAGTATAAGGAGGACGGACACAGGGGCGAATTCACCCCTCCACTTT
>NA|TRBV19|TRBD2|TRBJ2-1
CASSPAAGGRSEQFF
TGTGCCAGTAGCCCGGCGGCGGGAGGGAGAAGCGAGCAGTTCTTC
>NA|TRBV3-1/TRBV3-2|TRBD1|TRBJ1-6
CASSQSGQPNSPLHF
TGTGCCAGCAGCCAGTCGGGACAGCCCAATTCACCCCTCCACTTT
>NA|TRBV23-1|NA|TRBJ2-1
CASSQSRTVSSYNEQFF
TGCGCCAGCAGTCAATCCCGGACAGTGAGCTCCTACAATGAGCAGTTCTTC
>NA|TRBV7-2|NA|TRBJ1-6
CASSPDRINYNSPLHF
TGTGCCAGCAGCCCAGACAGGATAAACTATAATTCACCCCTCCACTTT
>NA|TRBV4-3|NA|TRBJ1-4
CASSQVGGDEKLFF
TGCGCCAGCAGCCAAGTTGGGGGGGACGAAAAACTGTTTTTT
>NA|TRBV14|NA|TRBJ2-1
CASSLVNEQFF
TGTGCCAGCAGCCTAGTCAATGAGCAGTTCTTC
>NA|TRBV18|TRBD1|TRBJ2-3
CASSPRDRGITDTQYF
TGTGCCAGCTCACCGCGGGACAGGGGAATAACAGATACGCAGTATTTT
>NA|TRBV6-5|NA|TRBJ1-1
CASSYPGQNTEAFF
TGTGCCAGCAGTTACCCGGGACAGAACACTGAAGCTTTCTTT
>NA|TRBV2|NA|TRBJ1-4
CASSVGRALFF
TGTGCCAGCAGTGTCGGCAGGGCCCTGTTTTTT
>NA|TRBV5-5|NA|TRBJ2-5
CASNPPGARETQYF
TGTGCCAGCAACCCACCAGGGGCCCGGGAGACCCAGTACTTC
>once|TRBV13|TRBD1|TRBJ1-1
CASSTRQGLNTEAFF
TGTGCCAGCAGCACCCGACAGGGCCTGAACACTGAAGCTTTCTTT